The 7 T cell receptor beta chains listed next were all sequenced from one sample in a study of cytomegalovirus exposure and HLA in healthy donors. TCRdb keeps only in-frame clones here, not all; method: immunoSEQ multiplex PCR. The table includes about 43,000 clones, about 93% detected once. Input material: PBMCs. The source of these receptors is a man younger than 35 in good health and CMV-seronegative.

CDR3 DNA: TGTGCCAGCAGCAGAGCGGGGAGTGAGCAGTTCTTC. Translated: CASSRAGSEQFF. The chain has TRBV9 and TRBJ2-1, with 7 positions matching TRBD2. The ends lost 4 bases at V and 9 bases at J; junction bases unmatched: 4. CDR1 and CDR2 from the germline V gene are SGDLS and YYNGEE. CDR3 length: 12 residues.

The chain couples TRBV6-5 to TRBJ2-3; 7 nucleotides match TRBD2. The germline CDR1 and CDR2 sequences are MNHEY and SVGAGI. The V segment lost 7 bases and the J segment 4 bases; nucleotides outside the gene matches: 11. The CDR3 is 15 residues long. DNA for the CDR3: TGTGCCAGCACCCCCCGTAGGGGAGGGGCAGATACGCAGTATTTT. Amino acid sequence: CASTPRRGGADTQYF.

The genes are TRBV7-9 and TRBJ2-1; D is ambiguous. The CDR3 has 13 amino acids. Trimming stripped 1 base from V and 4 bases from J, with 5 bases between. Germline assignment: CDR1 SEHNR and CDR2 FQNEAQ (reference sequence). The DNA of the CDR3 is TGTGCCAGCAGCTTAGGCCAGTACAATGAGCAGTTCTTC. Residues: CASSLGQYNEQFF.

The chain links TRBV18 to TRBJ1-1; the D is unclear. In germline, CDR1 is KGHSH, CDR2 LQKENI. The CDR3 is made up of 13 amino acids. V was clipped by 3 bases and J by 6 bases, with 11 bases between them. CDR3 protein: CASSPIELAEAFF. CDR3 nucleotides: TGTGCCAGCTCACCGATAGAACTTGCTGAAGCTTTCTTT. Combining the CDR3 with reference TRBV18 and TRBJ1-1 gives the whole variable domain NAGVMQNPRHLVRRRGQEARLRCSPMKGHSHVYWYRQLPEEGLKFMVYLQKENIIDESGMPKERFSAEFPKEGPSILRIQQVVRGDSAAYFCASSPIELAEAFFGQGTRLTVV.

The chain is built from TRBV10-3 and TRBJ1-4, with D perhaps TRBD1 (6 bases). Trimming took off 4 bases at V and 8 bases at J, with 14 bases between the two ends. Germline CDR1 is ENHRY and CDR2 is SYGVKD. CDR3 length equals 14 residues. The CDR3 sequence: CAISALQGREKLFF. CDR3 nucleotide sequence: TGTGCCATCAGTGCCCTCCAGGGGCGGGAAAAACTGTTTTTT.

V is TRBV7-3 and J is TRBJ2-7; a possible D gene is TRBD1 (6 bases). Germline CDR1 reads SGHTA; CDR2 reads FQGTGA. The V end lost 0 bases, the J end lost 6 bases, and 9 bases lay between the germline ends. CDR3 size: 13 residues. Written as DNA, the CDR3 is TGTGCCAGCAGCTTAACGTTAGGGGGCGAGCAGTACTTC. Its protein product is CASSLTLGGEQYF.

The chain recombines TRBV11-2 with TRBJ2-3, with TRBD2 matching over 8 bases. Losses at the gene ends were 6 bases for V and 0 bases for J; bases not matched to a gene: 8. The CDR3 contains 16 residues. CDR1 is SGHAT and CDR2 is FQNNGV in the germline V gene. Here the CDR3 reads CASSPGLVMSTDTQYF. CDR3 nucleotides: TGTGCCAGCAGTCCGGGACTAGTGATGAGCACAGATACGCAGTATTTT.